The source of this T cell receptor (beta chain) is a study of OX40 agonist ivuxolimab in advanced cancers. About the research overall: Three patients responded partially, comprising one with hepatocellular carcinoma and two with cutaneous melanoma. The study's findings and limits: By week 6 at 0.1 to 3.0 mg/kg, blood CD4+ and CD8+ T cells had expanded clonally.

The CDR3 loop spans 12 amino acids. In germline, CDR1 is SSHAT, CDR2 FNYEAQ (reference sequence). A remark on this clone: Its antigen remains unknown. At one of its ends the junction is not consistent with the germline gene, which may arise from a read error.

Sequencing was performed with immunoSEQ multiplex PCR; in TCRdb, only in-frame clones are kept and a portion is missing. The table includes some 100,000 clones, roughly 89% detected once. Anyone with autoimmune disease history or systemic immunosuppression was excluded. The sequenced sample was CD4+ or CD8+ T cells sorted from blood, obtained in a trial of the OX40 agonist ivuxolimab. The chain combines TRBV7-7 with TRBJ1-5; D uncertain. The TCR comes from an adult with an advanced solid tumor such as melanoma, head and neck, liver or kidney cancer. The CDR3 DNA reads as TGTGCTAGCAGCCTTATAAATCAGCCCCAGCATTTT. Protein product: CASSLINQPQHF.